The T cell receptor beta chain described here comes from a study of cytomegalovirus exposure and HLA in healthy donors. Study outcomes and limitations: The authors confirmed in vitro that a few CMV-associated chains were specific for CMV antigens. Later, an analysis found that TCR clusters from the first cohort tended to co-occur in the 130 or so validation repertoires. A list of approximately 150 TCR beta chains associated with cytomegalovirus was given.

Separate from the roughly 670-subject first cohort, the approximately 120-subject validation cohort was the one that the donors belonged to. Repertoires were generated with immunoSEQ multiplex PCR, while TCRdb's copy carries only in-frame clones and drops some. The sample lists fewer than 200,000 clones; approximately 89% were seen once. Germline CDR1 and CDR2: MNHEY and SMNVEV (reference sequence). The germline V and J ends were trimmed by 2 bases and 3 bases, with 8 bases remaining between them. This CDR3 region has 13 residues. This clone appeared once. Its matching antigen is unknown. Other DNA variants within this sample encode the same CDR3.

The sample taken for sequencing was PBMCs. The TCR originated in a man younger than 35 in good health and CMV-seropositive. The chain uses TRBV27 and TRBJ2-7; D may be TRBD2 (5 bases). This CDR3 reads CASSLGLYYEQYF. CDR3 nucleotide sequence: TGTGCCAGCAGTTTAGGACTTTACTACGAGCAGTACTTC.